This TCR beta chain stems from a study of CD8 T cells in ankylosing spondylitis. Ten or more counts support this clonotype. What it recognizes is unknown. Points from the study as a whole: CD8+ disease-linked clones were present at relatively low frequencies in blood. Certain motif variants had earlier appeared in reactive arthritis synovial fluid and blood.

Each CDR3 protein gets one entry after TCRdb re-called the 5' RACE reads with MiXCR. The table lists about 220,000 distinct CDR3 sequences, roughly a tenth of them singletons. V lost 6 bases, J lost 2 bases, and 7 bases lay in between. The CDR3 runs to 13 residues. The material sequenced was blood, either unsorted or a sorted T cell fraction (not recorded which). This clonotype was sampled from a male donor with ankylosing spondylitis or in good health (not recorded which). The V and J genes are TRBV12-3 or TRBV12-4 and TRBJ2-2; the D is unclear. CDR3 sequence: CASRPSNTGELFF. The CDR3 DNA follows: TGTGCCAGCAGACCTTCTAACACCGGGGAGCTGTTTTTT.